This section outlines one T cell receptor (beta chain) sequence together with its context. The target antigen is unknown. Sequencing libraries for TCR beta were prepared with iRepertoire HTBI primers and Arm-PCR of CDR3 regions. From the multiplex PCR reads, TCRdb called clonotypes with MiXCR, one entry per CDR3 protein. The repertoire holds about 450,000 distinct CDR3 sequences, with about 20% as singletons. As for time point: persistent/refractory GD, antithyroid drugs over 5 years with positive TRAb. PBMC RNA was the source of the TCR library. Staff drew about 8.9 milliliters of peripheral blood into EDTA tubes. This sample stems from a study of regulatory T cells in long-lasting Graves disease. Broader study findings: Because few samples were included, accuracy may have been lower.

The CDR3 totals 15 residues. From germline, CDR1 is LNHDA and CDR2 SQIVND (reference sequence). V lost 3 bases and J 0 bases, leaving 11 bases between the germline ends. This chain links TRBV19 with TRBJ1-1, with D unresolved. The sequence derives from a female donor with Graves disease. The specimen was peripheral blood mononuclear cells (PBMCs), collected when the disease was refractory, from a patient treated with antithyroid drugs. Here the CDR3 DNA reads TGTGCCAGTAGTATGTCAGGACCCATGAACACTGAAGCTTTCTTT. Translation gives CASSMSGPMNTEAFF. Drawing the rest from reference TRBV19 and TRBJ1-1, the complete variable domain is DGGITQSPKYLFRKEGQNVTLSCEQNLNHDAMYWYRQDPGQGLRLIYYSQIVNDFQKGDIAEGYSVSREKKESFPLTVTSAQKNPTAFYLCASSMSGPMNTEAFFGQGTRLTVV.